The 21 T cell receptor beta chains below all came from one sample that was sequenced in a study of T cell responses to AZD1222 COVID-19 vaccine. The table came from immunoSEQ multiplex PCR; TCRdb's copy has only in-frame clones and leaves some out. The table lists about 150,000 clones, more than 70% of them singletons, with around 2% in the top ten. Sequencing used peripheral blood, obtained on day 0 of AZD1222 vaccination. Receptors were obtained from an adult in good health.

This rearrangement joins TRBV7-9 to TRBJ1-3; D gene unclear. Germline loops: CDR1 SEHNR, CDR2 FQNEAQ (reference sequence). CDR3 size: 15 residues. The V and J ends lost 3 bases and 1 base respectively, with 10 bases between them. The chain's CDR3 is CASSLDVNSGNTIYF. CDR3 in DNA: TGTGCCAGCAGCTTGGACGTTAATTCTGGAAACACCATATATTTT.

V is TRBV19 and J is TRBJ1-1, with no clear D. The CDR3 extends over 14 amino acids. Germline-derived CDR1 and CDR2 are LNHDA and SQIVND (reference sequence). V lost 3 bases to trimming and J lost 1 base, with 9 bases between them. For the CDR3, the DNA is TGTGCCAGTAGTATCCTGAGTCGGAACACTGAAGCTTTCTTT. This encodes CASSILSRNTEAFF. The full variable domain, its missing parts supplied by reference TRBV19 and TRBJ1-1, is DGGITQSPKYLFRKEGQNVTLSCEQNLNHDAMYWYRQDPGQGLRLIYYSQIVNDFQKGDIAEGYSVSREKKESFPLTVTSAQKNPTAFYLCASSILSRNTEAFFGQGTRLTVV.

This chain uses TRBV24-1 with TRBJ2-1; D is uncertain. This CDR3 has 11 residues. Trimming took off 10 bases at V and 6 bases at J, with 9 bases between the two ends. Germline CDR1 is KGHDR and CDR2 is SFDVKD. This CDR3 reads CATGLPNEQFF. For the CDR3, the DNA is TGTGCCACAGGCCTACCCAATGAGCAGTTCTTC.

The chain joins TRBV5-6 to TRBJ2-5; TRBD1 matches at 9 bases. The CDR3 runs to 16 residues. With V trimmed by 2 bases and J by 4 bases, 9 bases remained unmatched. Germline lookup yields CDR1 SGHDT and CDR2 YYEEEE. The CDR3 nucleotides read TGTGCCAGCAGCTTTTGGGACAGGGTCTTTTCAGAGACCCAGTACTTC. Translation: CASSFWDRVFSETQYF.

The rearrangement links TRBV6-2 or TRBV6-3 to TRBJ1-4; D might be TRBD1 (5 bases). This CDR3 has 16 residues. The germline CDR1 and CDR2 sequences are MNHEY and SVGEGT. Trimming shortened V by 0 bases and J by 7 bases, and 15 bases separated the two germline ends. The CDR3 region is CASSYSSGTVSEKLFF. The CDR3 DNA follows: TGTGCCAGCAGTTACTCGTCAGGGACGGTGTCTGAAAAACTGTTTTTT.

V usage is TRBV7-2 and J usage is TRBJ1-2; D uncertain. Germline V gene lookup returns CDR1 SGHTA and CDR2 FQGNSA. The length of the CDR3 is 14 residues. V dropped 6 bases and J dropped 2 bases, with 13 bases sitting between them. CDR3 sequence (DNA): TGTGCCAGCAGGTATGGGCGCGAAAACTATGGCTACACCTTC. Translation: CASRYGRENYGYTF.

The chain links TRBV25-1 to TRBJ2-3, with D possibly matching TRBD2 (5 bases). With 4 bases removed from V and 4 bases from J, the gap between germline ends came to 15 bases. The CDR3 is 15 residues long. Germline V lookup: CDR1 MGHDK, CDR2 SYGVNS. DNA of the CDR3: TGTGCCAGCAGTGTTGGCGGGTTGAGAGCAGATACGCAGTATTTT. This translates into CASSVGGLRADTQYF. Complete variable domain (other parts from reference TRBV25-1 and TRBJ2-3): EADIYQTPRYLVIGTGKKITLECSQTMGHDKMYWYQQDPGMELHLIHYSYGVNSTEKGDLSSESTVSRIRTEHFPLTLESARPSHTSQYLCASSVGGLRADTQYFGPGTRLTVL.

The chain combines TRBV4-2 with TRBJ2-6; D remains ambiguous. Germline loops: CDR1 LGHNA, CDR2 YNFKEQ. Trimming cost V 1 base and J 1 base, with 8 bases left between them. The CDR3 has 16 amino acids. The CDR3 nucleotides are TGTGCCAGCAGCCAAGGGGAAGGATCTGGGGCCAACGTCCTGACTTTC. Translating gives CASSQGEGSGANVLTF.

This chain links TRBV30 with TRBJ1-3, with D perhaps matching TRBD1 (5 bases). There are 14 residues in the CDR3. Germline lookup yields CDR1 GTSNPN and CDR2 SVGIG (reference sequence). Trimming stripped 3 bases from V and 3 bases from J, with 12 bases between. The DNA of the CDR3 is TGTGCCTGGAGGGGCAGGGAAAGTGGAAACACCATATATTTT. As protein: CAWRGRESGNTIYF.

The V gene is TRBV28, the J gene TRBJ2-7, with 7 bases lining up with TRBD2. V was pared by 6 bases and J by 4 bases, with 9 bases of the junction left unmatched. Per the germline V gene, CDR1 is MDHEN and CDR2 is SYDVKM. The CDR3 has 14 amino acids. The CDR3 DNA is TGTGCCAGCAGACTCCCGGGGGGACTATACGAGCAGTACTTC. Protein: CASRLPGGLYEQYF.

The chain employs TRBV5-4 and TRBJ2-6; D gene ambiguous. Trimming took 2 bases from V and 0 from J, leaving 9 bases between them. CDR1 is SGHNT and CDR2 is YYREEE in the germline V gene (reference sequence). This CDR3 spans 16 amino acids. Here the CDR3 reads CASSFGTSSGANVLTF. The CDR3 DNA follows: TGTGCCAGCAGCTTCGGCACAAGCTCTGGGGCCAACGTCCTGACTTTC.

CDR3 sequence (DNA): TGCAGCTACGGACAGGGTATCAATCAGCCCCAGCATTTT. This sequence encodes CSYGQGINQPQHF. V gene TRBV29-1 combines with J gene TRBJ1-5; 8 bases align to TRBD1. V was clipped by 8 bases and J by 3 bases; unmatched bases: 6. The germline V gene encodes CDR1 SQVTM and CDR2 ANQGSEA. This CDR3 is 13 amino acids long.

This clone appeared a few times. The chain couples TRBV28 to TRBJ2-4, with D tentatively TRBD1 (5 bases). Germline CDR1 MDHEN, CDR2 SYDVKM. The germline V and J ends were trimmed by 6 bases and 8 bases, with 20 bases remaining between them. There are 15 residues in the CDR3. CDR3 loop: CASRYNRNGGDIQYF. In DNA form, the CDR3 reads TGTGCCAGCAGGTACAACAGGAATGGCGGCGACATTCAGTACTTC.

The chain combines TRBV27 with TRBJ1-2; D is ambiguous. The CDR3 spans 14 residues. The germline V gene has CDR1 MNHEY and CDR2 SMNVEV (reference sequence). V lost 0 bases and J 2 bases, leaving 7 bases between the germline ends. CDR3 loop: CASSLSWSNYGYTF. The CDR3 nucleotides read TGTGCCAGCAGTTTATCGTGGAGCAACTATGGCTACACCTTC.

J is TRBJ1-1 and V is TRBV9; D perhaps matches TRBD1 (5 bases). The CDR3 covers 13 residues. The V end lost 1 base, the J end lost 5 bases, and 9 bases lay between the germline ends. Germline V lookup: CDR1 SGDLS, CDR2 YYNGEE. CDR3 residues: CASSVQGWTEAFF. In nucleotides, the CDR3 is TGTGCCAGCAGCGTACAGGGATGGACTGAAGCTTTCTTT.

Ten or more counts support this clone. This sequence joins TRBV25-1 and TRBJ2-2, with D perhaps matching TRBD2 (5 bases). In germline, CDR1 is MGHDK, CDR2 SYGVNS. The V end was cut by 1 base, the J end by 3 bases, with 9 bases between. The CDR3 totals 15 residues. In DNA form, the CDR3 reads TGTGCCAGCAGTGAATCAGCGCGGGACACCGGGGAGCTGTTTTTT. This sequence encodes CASSESARDTGELFF.

The chain couples TRBV30 to TRBJ2-1, with a weak D call TRBD2 (5 bases). This CDR3 is 15 amino acids long. In germline, CDR1 is GTSNPN, CDR2 SVGIG (reference sequence). The V end was cut by 2 bases, the J end by 5 bases, with 16 bases between. The CDR3 sequence: CAWSPIGGGHNEQFF. CDR3 nucleotides: TGTGCCTGGAGTCCCATAGGAGGTGGGCACAATGAGCAGTTCTTC.

The chain carries TRBV9 and TRBJ2-5; 7 bases agree with TRBD2. The germline CDR1 and CDR2 sequences are SGDLS and YYNGEE. V gave up 0 bases and J gave up 2 bases; unmatched junction bases: 7. This CDR3 comprises 16 residues. The CDR3: CASSVGGGSGQETQYF. In nucleotides, the CDR3 is TGTGCCAGCAGCGTAGGGGGGGGTTCAGGTCAAGAGACCCAGTACTTC.

This clone was seen many times. This rearrangement joins TRBV20-1 to TRBJ2-2, with TRBD2 matching 12 bases. This CDR3 region has 15 residues. Germline V gene lookup returns CDR1 DFQATT and CDR2 SNEGSKA (reference sequence). The trim removed 3 bases at V and 4 bases at J, leaving 3 bases unmatched. CDR3 amino acids: CSASLLAGGTGELFF. The CDR3 DNA follows: TGCAGTGCTAGTCTACTAGCGGGAGGCACCGGGGAGCTGTTTTTT.

The rearrangement uses TRBV25-1 and TRBJ1-6; the D is unclear. Trimming took off 1 base at V and 10 bases at J, with 14 bases between the two ends. In germline, CDR1 is MGHDK, CDR2 SYGVNS. The CDR3 is 15 residues long. The DNA for the CDR3 is TGTGCCAGCAGTGAATCCGGCCGAATAGGGTCACCCCTCCACTTT. Encoded protein: CASSESGRIGSPLHF.

A few counts support this clone. CDR3 sequence reads: CASKRESSYNSPLHF. The CDR3 DNA reads as TGTGCCAGTAAACGCGAGAGCTCCTATAATTCACCCCTCCACTTT. The chain joins TRBV27 to TRBJ1-6; D is undetermined. Trimming removed 9 bases at V and 0 bases at J, with 12 bases between. CDR1 is MNHEY, CDR2 SMNVEV, per germline (reference sequence). The CDR3 length is 15 residues.